The source of this T cell receptor (beta chain) is a study of blood T cell repertoires in COVID-19 (TCRdb year 2020). In terms of the full investigation: Samples from collaborators originated in the United States, Italy and Spain and spanned both the acute and convalescent phases of COVID-19. The samples were drawn from the first 160 participants of the ongoing ImmuneRACE study and from over 950 subjects provided by 6 global collaborators. The material from the prospective study consisted of cDNA or gDNA derived from T cells, B-cell-depleted T cells, or PBMCs. The repertoires were released in a freely available public database intended as a resource for research on the immune response to SARS-CoV-2. Sample metadata almost always included a de-identified subject ID, COVID-19 status, age in years and sex. Where available, HLA class I and class II types were taken from metadata supplied by the sample provider and were not determined by assay-based typing. Subjects who had been exposed to COVID-19, were actively infected with it, or had recovered from it provided the deeply sampled blood TCRbeta repertoires that made up the dataset. What the research found in general, with its limitations: The quantity of clinical and demographic metadata differed by source and by participant and was supplied without curation.

About this clone itself: Its recognized antigen is unknown. Base qualities are missing; no much larger clone stands one base away.

TCRbeta CDR3 regions were amplified from genomic DNA using the immunoSEQ Assay, a bias-controlled multiplex PCR. The paper's data handling went like this. The number of nucleated cells in each sample was estimated from the amplification of reference gene primers within the assay. To quantify the absolute abundance of each unique TCRbeta CDR3 rearrangement, sequence reads were collapsed and filtered. For each sample, productive Simpson clonality was calculated as the square root of Simpson's diversity index across productive rearrangements. As stored in TCRdb, this immuneACCESS dataset retains in-frame rearrangements with V and J assigned. A fraction of the clones does not appear; measured against another copy, unresolved V genes explain less than half of the discrepancy, and the remainder lacks a known reason. That table is the source of V, J and clone size, and D and trimming were worked out from the DNA. This sample holds fewer than 400,000 clones; around 90% were observed only once. The ten largest make up around 9% of the sample.

V is clipped by 1 base and J by 4 bases, and the sequence between their germline boundaries is 23 bases long. Including cysteine and phenylalanine, the CDR3 has 19 amino acids. Of the read, only the CDR3 DNA is kept; its 57 bases are in frame from base 1. CDR1 and CDR2 were assigned from the germline V gene (reference sequence) as MNHEY and SMNVEV. Enrolling through a virtual design, the prospective study's participants ranged in age from about 18 to 89 years and lived across roughly 23 United States geographic areas. To assign participants to cohorts, the prospective study relied on clinical history that participants themselves reported in a screening survey and a study questionnaire. Recovered participants in ImmuneRACE Cohort 3 were defined as having two consecutive negative NP/OP PCR tests, clearance from a healthcare professional, or resolution of symptoms. Each participant in the prospective study had whole blood, serum and a nasopharyngeal or oropharyngeal swab collected by mobile phlebotomists. Over an approximately 2-month period, participants in the prospective study had the option of providing additional blood draws and questionnaires. Blood samples from the prospective study were shipped frozen or at room temperature prior to DNA extraction.

The chain was built from TRBV27 and TRBJ2-1, and TRBD2 may be the D gene, going by 5 matching bases. The receptor was derived from a woman aged 18-29 years who had recovered from COVID-19. Input material: PBMCs or T cells enriched from blood (not recorded which). CDR3 loop: CASSLWTPHGRASYNEQFF. At the DNA level, the sequence is TGTGCCAGCAGTTTATGGACCCCCCATGGGCGGGCAAGTTACAATGAGCAGTTCTTC.